The 4 T cell receptor beta chains below all came from one sample that was sequenced in a study of blood T cell repertoires in COVID-19 (TCRdb year 2020). The library was obtained by the immunoSEQ multiplex PCR assay. This is the immuneACCESS table as TCRdb keeps it, with only in-frame sequences that have V and J called. A part of the clones is gone; compared with another copy, unresolved V genes explain less than half, and the rest is unexplained. The sample contains 50,000 to 75,000 clones, around 77% of them found a single time. The ten largest clones capture 20% to 25% of the sample. Sample: peripheral blood. The receptor set was obtained from a man of 80 years or more with active or convalescent COVID-19.

The chain couples TRBV7-9 to TRBJ2-3; the D gene is possibly TRBD2 (5 bases). Germline values: CDR1 SEHNR, CDR2 FQNEAQ (reference sequence). V dropped 5 bases and J dropped 2 bases, with 14 bases sitting between them. The CDR3 extends over 15 amino acids. The chain's CDR3 is CASSRDPGYTDTQYF. The CDR3, as DNA: TGTGCCAGCAGCCGGGATCCCGGATACACAGATACGCAGTATTTT.

This chain uses TRBV7-2 with TRBJ2-5; TRBD2 is a possible D gene (6 bases). CDR3 length: 15 residues. CDR1 is SGHTA, CDR2 FQGNSA, per germline. V was cut by 7 bases and J by 1 base, with 16 bases left in between. The CDR3 DNA is TGTGCCAGCAACCCACTAGCCGGGGGCCAAGAGACCCAGTACTTC. Translated: CASNPLAGGQETQYF.

CDR3 loop: CASSSPGGQEVSYEQYF. The CDR3 DNA reads TGTGCCAGCAGTTCCCCCGGGGGTCAGGAGGTTTCCTACGAGCAGTACTTC. The V call is TRBV25-1, the J call TRBJ2-7, with a possible D match to TRBD2 (6 bases). The CDR3 spans 17 residues. Trimming pared 5 bases from V and 1 base from J, leaving 21 bases between. Germline V gene lookup returns CDR1 MGHDK and CDR2 SYGVNS.

The CDR3 DNA sequence: TGTGCCAGTAGTTGGCACGAGAACACCGGGGAGCTGTTTTTT. This sequence encodes CASSWHENTGELFF. The chain joins TRBV19 to TRBJ2-2; D call uncertain. Germline CDR1 reads LNHDA; CDR2 reads SQIVND (reference sequence). V shed 5 bases and J shed 1 base, with 8 bases lying between them. The CDR3 loop spans 14 amino acids. The variable domain in full, completed from reference TRBV19 and TRBJ2-2, reads DGGITQSPKYLFRKEGQNVTLSCEQNLNHDAMYWYRQDPGQGLRLIYYSQIVNDFQKGDIAEGYSVSREKKESFPLTVTSAQKNPTAFYLCASSWHENTGELFFGEGSRLTVL.